Sequencing of this TCR beta chain was carried out in a study of blood T cell repertoires in COVID-19. Looking at the study overall: Sites in the United States, Italy and Spain provided acute and convalescent COVID-19 samples. The analysed material was cDNA or gDNA that came from T cells, B-cell-depleted T cells, or PBMCs.

This clone was recorded at least ten times. Authors' methods: By means of reference gene primer amplification, nucleated cell counts were estimated. Assay: immunoSEQ multiplex PCR; the TCRdb copy retains only in-frame clones and omits some. The DNA gave D and trimming, while V, J and clone size come from that table. The sample contains 75,000 to 95,000 clones, 80% to 90% of which appear only once. From germline, CDR1 is MNHEY and CDR2 SVGAGI. V dropped 8 bases and J dropped 11; count of bases not matched to a gene: 7. The CDR3 has 12 residues. J is TRBJ1-2 and V is TRBV6-5, with 11 bases matching TRBD1. The TCR sequence derives from a man aged 50 to 60 with active COVID-19. Sequencing was done on a sample of peripheral blood. The CDR3, as DNA: TGTGCCAGCTATGGACAGGGGGCTATGTACACCTTC. It specifies CASYGQGAMYTF.